These 5 T cell receptor beta chains were all obtained from the same sample, sequenced in a study of T cells in Graves' hyperthyroidism and ophthalmopathy. TCR beta CDR3 regions were amplified from RNA transcripts. First-round RT-PCR of the TCR CDR3 relied on the HTBI primer set. TCRdb re-called the multiplex PCR reads with MiXCR, one entry per CDR3 protein. The top ten hold less than 70% of the sample, which has under 350,000 distinct CDR3 sequences, 15% to 20% seen once. The sequencing input was blood. All receptors derive from a woman between 55 and 75 years old with Graves' ophthalmopathy.

This clonotype was seen repeatedly, ten times or more. This chain links TRBV7-3 with TRBJ2-7; a possible D gene is TRBD1 (6 bases). Trimming shortened V by 5 bases and J by 4 bases, and 12 bases separated the two germline ends. The CDR3 is 13 amino acids. In germline, CDR1 is SGHTA, CDR2 FQGTGA. CDR3 residues: CASSPTGRYEQYF. CDR3 in DNA: TGTGCCAGCAGCCCGACAGGTCGGTACGAGCAGTACTTC.

The chain has TRBV28 and TRBJ1-5; D is unresolved. CDR3 length equals 14 residues. CDR1 and CDR2 (germline): MDHEN, SYDVKM. The germline V and J ends were trimmed by 5 bases and 1 base, with 9 bases remaining between them. The CDR3: CASSSGGSNQPQHF. Written as DNA, the CDR3 is TGTGCCAGCAGTAGCGGAGGAAGCAATCAGCCCCAGCATTTT.

This clonotype came up many times. This chain links TRBV6-1 with TRBJ1-2, with no clear D. V was cut by 5 bases and J by 3 bases, with 10 bases left in between. The CDR3 has 13 residues. The germline CDR1 and CDR2 sequences are MNHNS and SASEGT. The CDR3 loop is CASSSDGDYGYTF. The CDR3, as DNA: TGTGCCAGCAGTTCGGACGGGGACTATGGCTACACCTTC.

This clonotype was found many times. The DNA for the CDR3 is TGTGCCAGCAGTTTATCCGGGGGCGGATCCGGGGAGCTGTTTTTT. This codes for CASSLSGGGSGELFF. The rearrangement joins TRBV28 to TRBJ2-2; the D call may be TRBD1 or TRBD2 (6 bases each). The V and J ends lost 1 base and 6 bases respectively, with 12 bases between them. The CDR3 loop spans 15 amino acids. Germline V gene lookup returns CDR1 MDHEN and CDR2 SYDVKM.

This clonotype was observed a handful of times. The chain combines TRBV6-7 with TRBJ2-1; 11 bases fit TRBD2. TRBV6-7 is noted as an ORF with a role that remains uncertain. The ends lost 9 bases at V and 5 bases at J; junction bases unmatched: 15. The CDR3 covers 17 residues. For the CDR3, the DNA is TGTGCCAGAAACTATGGCGGGGGGACTAGCGGACACAATGAGCAGTTCTTC. It yields the protein CARNYGGGTSGHNEQFF.